These T cell receptor beta chains were read from a single sample in a study of T cell repertoires in cytomegalovirus infection. TCRdb itself ran the reads through MiXCR, one entry per CDR3 protein. Of 170,000 or so distinct CDR3 sequences in the sample, 13% to 15% were seen once. Sequencing was performed on PBMCs. The receptors were sampled from a human donor in good health (CMV status not recorded). Some clones in this sample may be carry-over from other donors' samples. The CDR3 runs from the conserved cysteine through the conserved F or W. The order of the fields is V gene, J gene, CDR3 protein.

TRBV6-2/TRBV6-3,TRBJ2-1,CASSYSHLIYNEQFF
TRBV5-1,TRBJ2-1,CASSQIRGGRSSYNEQFF
TRBV5-1,TRBJ1-5,CASSLAKDRGQNQPQHF
TRBV29-1,TRBJ2-7,CSVDGEGSYEQYF
TRBV6-6,TRBJ2-1,CASSYTPSGSSYNEQFF
TRBV4-1,TRBJ2-3,CASSLVMESASTDTQYF
TRBV27,TRBJ2-5,CASSRDTPPFGYETQYF
TRBV7-2,TRBJ1-5,CASSLNLLRPQHF
TRBV10-1,TRBJ1-1,CASSEFTGNTEAFF
TRBV28,TRBJ1-6,CASSRHLTVAYNSPLHF
TRBV10-3,TRBJ2-5,CAISESVIAGDQETQYF
TRBV7-4,TRBJ2-1,CASTRFGGDEQFF
TRBV14,TRBJ2-7,CASSWGGRAEQYF
TRBV7-9,TRBJ2-1,CASSLDGGSYNEQFF
TRBV20-1,TRBJ2-6,CSASTGTGANVLTF
TRBV29-1,TRBJ1-2,CSVEPPGGFGYTF
TRBV29-1,TRBJ2-3,CSVEDRRLGTQYF
TRBV7-2,TRBJ2-5,CASSHIPGLAELQETQYF
TRBV6-6,TRBJ2-1,CATIQGRSYNEQFF
TRBV6-2/TRBV6-3,TRBJ2-5,CASSYDGGKETQYF
TRBV7-2,TRBJ2-1,CASSPGLAGGPYNEQFF
TRBV2,TRBJ2-6,CASTTTYSGANVLTF
TRBV29-1,TRBJ1-2,CSEGGQAGGYTF
TRBV11-2,TRBJ2-1,CASFPETRPTDEQFF
TRBV6-2/TRBV6-3,TRBJ2-5,CASTRDRGVETQYF
TRBV4-1,TRBJ1-2,CASSQALPDRSLFGYTF
TRBV5-4,TRBJ2-5,CASSLDSGPKTQYF
TRBV20-1,TRBJ2-1,CSSKWGLLYNEQFF
TRBV7-2,TRBJ1-2,CASSLGTPGGYGYTF
TRBV10-3,TRBJ2-3,CAIRPRDTDTQYF
TRBV28,TRBJ1-5,CAIGGGGGEYQPQHF
TRBV2,TRBJ1-1,CASSEDRGTEAFF
TRBV12-3/TRBV12-4,TRBJ1-4,CASSPIKDNEKLFF
TRBV20-1,TRBJ2-7,CSAPGQGESEQYF
TRBV28,TRBJ2-1,CASSFLTGRIDNEQFF
TRBV6-2/TRBV6-3,TRBJ2-1,CASSRTGVAHEQFF
TRBV29-1,TRBJ2-3,CSVDGTGRPDTQYF
TRBV29-1,TRBJ1-2,CSVEDGGSYGYTF
TRBV7-9,TRBJ1-2,CASSLPPGQDHYGYTF
TRBV2,TRBJ2-7,CASSTNTGRPDYEQYF
TRBV29-1,TRBJ2-1,CSVGTSGSYNEQFF
TRBV29-1,TRBJ1-2,CSVVRDRGSRYGYTF
TRBV7-2,TRBJ2-6,CASSLAKNSGANVLTF
TRBV7-2,TRBJ2-2,CASSLFPELAGVSTGELFF
TRBV20-1,TRBJ2-7,CSARGGEGNYEQYF
TRBV6-5,TRBJ2-1,CASSYPGSSSGRWTPYNEQFF
TRBV7-2,TRBJ1-1,CASSSGWPEAFF
TRBV2,TRBJ2-7,CASPRPGGRLEQYF
TRBV2,TRBJ1-6,CASSIDSPLHF
TRBV4-1,TRBJ2-3,CASSQDHGSGITDTQYF
TRBV28,TRBJ2-7,CASKEFSQEQYF
TRBV7-8,TRBJ1-1,CASSLDSGTEAFF
TRBV10-2,TRBJ2-3,CASSESAGDTQYF
TRBV12-3/TRBV12-4,TRBJ2-7,CASSSYRVRNEQYF
TRBV7-9,TRBJ2-5,CASSIRLAGYQETQYF